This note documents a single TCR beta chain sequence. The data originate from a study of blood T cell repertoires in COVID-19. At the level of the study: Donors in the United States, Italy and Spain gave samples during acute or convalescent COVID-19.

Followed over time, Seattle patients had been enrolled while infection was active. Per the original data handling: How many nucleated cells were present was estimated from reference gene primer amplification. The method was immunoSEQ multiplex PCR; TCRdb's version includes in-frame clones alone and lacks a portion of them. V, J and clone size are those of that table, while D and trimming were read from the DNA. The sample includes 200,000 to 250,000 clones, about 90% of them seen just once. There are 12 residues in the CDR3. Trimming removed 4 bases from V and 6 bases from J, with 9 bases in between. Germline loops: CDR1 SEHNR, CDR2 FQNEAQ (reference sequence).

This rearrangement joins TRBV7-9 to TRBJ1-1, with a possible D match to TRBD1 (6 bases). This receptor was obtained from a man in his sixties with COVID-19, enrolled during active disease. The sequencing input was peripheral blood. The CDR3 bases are TGTGCCAGCAGCTGGGGGGGCCCTGAAGCTTTCTTT. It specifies CASSWGGPEAFF. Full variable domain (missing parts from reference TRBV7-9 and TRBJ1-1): DTGVSQNPRHKITKRGQNVTFRCDPISEHNRLYWYRQTLGQGPEFLTYFQNEAQLEKSRLLSDRFSAERPKGSFSTLEIQRTEQGDSAMYLCASSWGGPEAFFGQGTRLTVV.